The present T cell receptor beta chain was sequenced within a study of T cell responses to AZD1222 COVID-19 vaccine. Only in-frame clones appear in the TCRdb table, and some are missing; sequencing was by immunoSEQ multiplex PCR. The sample lists 200,000 to 250,000 clones, roughly 94% occurring once. Material: peripheral blood, obtained 28 days after the second dose of the MenACWY control vaccine. This receptor was taken from an adult who received the MenACWY meningococcal vaccine as a control.

The CDR3 sequence is CASNPGTENYEQYF. CDR3 DNA sequence: TGTGCCAGTAACCCCGGGACAGAAAACTACGAGCAGTACTTC. J is TRBJ2-7 and V is TRBV19; 7 positions match TRBD1. The CDR3 runs to 14 residues. The V gene's germline CDR1 is LNHDA and CDR2 SQIVND (reference sequence). V lost 7 bases and J lost 3; bases outside the gene matches: 9.